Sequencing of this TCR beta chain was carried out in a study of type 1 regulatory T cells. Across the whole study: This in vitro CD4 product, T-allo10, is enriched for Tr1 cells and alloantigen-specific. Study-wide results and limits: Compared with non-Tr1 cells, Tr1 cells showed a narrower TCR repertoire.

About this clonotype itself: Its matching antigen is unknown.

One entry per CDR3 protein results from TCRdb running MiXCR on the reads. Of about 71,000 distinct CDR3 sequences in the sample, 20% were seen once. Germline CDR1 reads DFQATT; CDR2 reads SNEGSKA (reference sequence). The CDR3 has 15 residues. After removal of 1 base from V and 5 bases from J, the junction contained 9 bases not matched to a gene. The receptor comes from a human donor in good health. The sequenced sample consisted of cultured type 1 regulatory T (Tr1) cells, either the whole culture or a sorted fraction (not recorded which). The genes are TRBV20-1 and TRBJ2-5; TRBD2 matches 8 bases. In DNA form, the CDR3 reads TGCAGTGCTAGAGTCGGGTCAGTAGCGGGGGAGACCCAGTACTTC. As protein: CSARVGSVAGETQYF.